This T cell receptor beta chain stems from a study of human thymus T cells (dated by TCRdb to about 2020). Notes on the research overall: The study used under 10 infant thymus samples plus four related peripheral blood samples to characterize TCR alpha and beta repertoires. Donor ages ranged from about 7 to 244 days, and the cohort comprised over five male and a couple of female infants.

The CDR3 covers 15 residues, taking in both the cysteine and the phenylalanine. CDR3 DNA only is kept here, 45 bases in frame from base 1. V and J are trimmed by 6 bases and 4 bases, and the gene matches miss 4 bases of the junction. From a lookup of the germline V gene, CDR1 and CDR2 are SNHLY and FYNNEI. The thymus tissue came from surgical resects taken out during corrective cardiac surgery. In Finland, the donors were immunologically healthy infants who were having open corrective cardiac surgery for congenital heart defects. Thymocytes were released mechanically from tissue and stored at -70 °C as pellets of 10-30 million cells. Genomic DNA was extracted from frozen cell pellets with a QIAsymphony instrument. Using the immunoSEQ multiplex PCR assay, the TCRB and TCRAD loci were amplified from a standardized quantity of quality-controlled genomic DNA. Amplicons spanned the V(D)J region at a length sufficient to cover the CDR3 and identify V and J genes. Amplicon sequencing was performed on an Illumina platform through the commercial immunoSEQ service. In the paper's pipeline: Primer bias and sequencing errors were corrected using previously described methods, and TCRAD and TCRB definitions followed the IMGT database. Repertoires were analysed with immunoSEQ Analyzer 3.0 and VDJTools, covering basic statistics, V/J segment usage, diversity estimates, rarefaction and pairwise overlap. Chao1, ChaoE, Efron-Thisted, Shannon and inverse Simpson indices were used to estimate diversity, which was also estimated on datasets down-sampled to the smallest sample. Repertoire overlap used strict matching of CDR3 nucleotide sequence, V gene and J gene, with Jaccard-based multidimensional scaling clustering. This immuneACCESS table, as held by TCRdb, lists in-frame sequences with V and J called but not all clones. Of the missing ones, under half trace to an unresolved V gene in checked studies; the others have no known cause. Clone size and the V and J calls come from that table; the DNA yielded D and trimming. The sample data list about 120,000 clones, and around 94% of these were observed just once. The ten largest clonotypes hold around 0.022% of the sample.

On the study overall, not on this receptor specifically: According to the related research, thymic TCR repertoires were highly overlapping among unrelated individuals. On average, thymus samples yielded 810,000 or so unique TCRB clonotypes, whereas blood samples yielded around 88,000. Both the thymic and the peripheral blood repertoires appeared to show biased V and J gene segment usage.

Concerning this clone itself: What antigen it recognizes has not been identified. Per-base quality was not reported, and no clone a single base away is much larger than it.

The sample was thymus tissue. Recombination joined TRBV2 with TRBJ2-6; 9 of the junction bases match TRBD1. This TCR came from a boy younger than two with a congenital heart defect but otherwise immunologically healthy. The DNA sequence is as follows: TGTGCCAGCAGAGGACAGGGGACAGGGGCCAACGTCCTGACTTTC. It translates as CASRGQGTGANVLTF.